Below are 13 T cell receptor beta chains sequenced from a single sample in a study of radiotherapy plus CTLA-4 blockade in lung cancer. TCRdb's copy holds only in-frame clones and misses some; the assay was immunoSEQ multiplex PCR. Of some 100,000 clones listed, about 83% were seen once; the top ten hold about 14%. The specimen comprised peripheral blood, sampled from a patient treated with radiotherapy plus ipilimumab. These receptors were taken from a human donor with non-small cell lung cancer that progressed on radiotherapy plus ipilimumab.

V and J are TRBV29-1 and TRBJ2-3; D assignment may be TRBD1 or TRBD2 (5 bases each). The V end lost 3 bases, the J end lost 7 bases, and 8 bases lay between the germline ends. Germline assignment: CDR1 SQVTM and CDR2 ANQGSEA. This CDR3 is 11 amino acids long. DNA for the CDR3: TGCAGCGTTGAGTGGGGGAATACGCAGTATTTT. Translating it yields CSVEWGNTQYF.

V usage is TRBV18 and J usage is TRBJ1-2; 12 bases are shared with TRBD1. Germline V lookup: CDR1 KGHSH, CDR2 LQKENI. Unmatched junction bases numbered 15, after V lost 5 bases and J lost 8 bases. This CDR3 comprises 17 residues. CDR3 in DNA: TGTGCCAGCTCAAGAACCGGGACAGGGGGCCAAGCGGGAGGCTACACCTTC. This translates into CASSRTGTGGQAGGYTF. Full variable domain (rest looked up from reference TRBV18 and TRBJ1-2): NAGVMQNPRHLVRRRGQEARLRCSPMKGHSHVYWYRQLPEEGLKFMVYLQKENIIDESGMPKERFSAEFPKEGPSILRIQQVVRGDSAAYFCASSRTGTGGQAGGYTFGSGTRLTVV.

The chain carries TRBV6-6 and TRBJ1-3; TRBD1 matches at 11 bases. The CDR3 covers 16 residues. The ends lost 5 bases at V and 3 bases at J; junction bases unmatched: 6. Germline CDR1 is MNHNY and CDR2 is SVGAGI (reference sequence). CDR3 amino acids: CASSRDRGTGGNTIYF. CDR3 DNA: TGTGCCAGCAGTCGGGACAGGGGGACGGGTGGAAACACCATATATTTT.

This chain connects TRBV6-5 to TRBJ2-1, with D maybe TRBD2 (5 bases). The V and J ends lost 5 bases and 12 bases respectively, with 14 bases between them. The CDR3 has 12 residues. CDR1 and CDR2 from the germline V gene are MNHEY and SVGAGI. The DNA of the CDR3 is TGTGCCAGCAGTACCCTAGGGAGCGTGCAGTTCTTC. It codes for CASSTLGSVQFF.

This rearrangement joins TRBV18 to TRBJ1-1, with D possibly matching TRBD1 (5 bases). V lost 0 bases and J 4 bases, leaving 12 bases between the germline ends. Per the germline V gene, CDR1 is KGHSH and CDR2 is LQKENI. The CDR3 totals 15 residues. The CDR3 DNA reads as TGTGCCAGCTCACCACCGAGCCTTGGGGGCACTGAAGCTTTCTTT. This gives the protein CASSPPSLGGTEAFF.

This chain uses TRBV18 with TRBJ2-3; a possible D gene is TRBD2 (5 bases). Trimming shortened V by 3 bases and J by 4 bases, and 14 bases separated the two germline ends. Per germline, CDR1 KGHSH and CDR2 LQKENI. The CDR3 extends over 15 amino acids. The CDR3 sequence: CASSPYGGFADTQYF. DNA for the CDR3: TGTGCCAGCTCACCGTACGGCGGGTTCGCAGATACGCAGTATTTT.

The chain couples TRBV11-2 to TRBJ2-4; 11 positions agree with TRBD2. This CDR3 contains 15 residues. CDR1 is SGHAT, CDR2 FQNNGV, per germline. The V gene end was trimmed by 6 bases and the J gene end by 12 bases; junction bases not matched to a gene: 13. The CDR3, as DNA: TGTGCCAGCAGGGTAGCGGGGGGGCCGATTTTTGCTCAGTACTTC. This encodes CASRVAGGPIFAQYF. The full variable domain, with the rest looked up from reference TRBV11-2 and TRBJ2-4, is EAGVAQSPRYKIIEKRQSVAFWCNPISGHATLYWYQQILGQGPKLLIQFQNNGVVDDSQLPKDRFSAERLKGVDSTLKIQPAKLEDSAVYLCASRVAGGPIFAQYFGAGTRLSVL.

The V and J genes are TRBV7-3 and TRBJ2-3, with 7 bases that match TRBD1. The CDR3 runs to 15 residues. Germline assignment: CDR1 SGHTA and CDR2 FQGTGA. V lost 2 bases, J lost 0 bases, and 2 bases stayed unmatched. DNA for the CDR3: TGTGCCAGCAGCTTATGGGGACAGAGCACAGATACGCAGTATTTT. This encodes CASSLWGQSTDTQYF.

Only one count was recorded for this clone. The chain recombines TRBV5-1 with TRBJ2-7; D uncertain. The V end lost 1 base, the J end lost 5 bases, and 13 bases lay between the germline ends. The CDR3 is 14 residues long. Germline V CDR1 and CDR2: SGHRS, YFSETQ. The CDR3 DNA reads TGCGCCAGCAGCTTGCCTAGGGTTGGCGACGAGCAGTACTTC. Translation: CASSLPRVGDEQYF.

The chain uses TRBV6-5 and TRBJ1-5, with 10 bases that match TRBD1. The germline V gene encodes CDR1 MNHEY and CDR2 SVGAGI. The CDR3 spans 14 residues. After removal of 5 bases from V and 5 bases from J, the junction contained 3 bases not matched to a gene. CDR3 residues: CASSRGQGDQPQHF. The DNA of the CDR3 is TGTGCCAGCAGTAGAGGACAGGGGGATCAGCCCCAGCATTTT.

The chain links TRBV5-8 to TRBJ1-1; D unclear. The V gene lost 0 bases and the J gene lost 1 base, with 7 bases spanning the gap. CDR3 length: 14 residues. Germline CDR1 SGHTS, CDR2 YDEGEE. As DNA, the CDR3 is TGTGCCAGCAGCTTGGGACCATCGAACACTGAAGCTTTCTTT. The encoded protein is CASSLGPSNTEAFF.

The chain employs TRBV6-5 and TRBJ2-5, with TRBD2 matching 12 bases. The V segment lost 6 bases and the J segment 9 bases; nucleotides outside the gene matches: 11. This CDR3 has 15 residues. Germline V lookup: CDR1 MNHEY, CDR2 SVGAGI. CDR3 nucleotide sequence: TGTGCCAGCAGCCTCGCCGGGACTAGCGGGTGGGCCCAGTACTTC. As protein: CASSLAGTSGWAQYF.

This chain connects TRBV5-8 to TRBJ1-4; 7 nucleotides match TRBD1. After removal of 1 base from V and 5 bases from J, the junction contained 5 bases not matched to a gene. Germline V gene sequence: CDR1 SGHTS, CDR2 YDEGEE. The CDR3 totals 15 residues. CDR3 sequence (DNA): TGTGCCAGCAGCTTGCACCAGGGGGGGAATGAAAAACTGTTTTTT. Its protein product is CASSLHQGGNEKLFF.